The text below deals with one T cell receptor (beta chain). Methods used by the authors: Estimation of nucleated cell counts relied on the amplification of reference gene primers. Some clones are missing from TCRdb's copy, which holds only in-frame ones; the method was immunoSEQ multiplex PCR. V and J calls and clone size are copied from that table; D and trimming were computed from the DNA. Counted here are approximately 210,000 clones, about four fifths occurring once; the ten biggest clones make up 2% to 3%. These data originate in a study of blood T cell repertoires in COVID-19. Study background: Samples came from the United States, Italy and Spain, spanning acute and convalescent COVID-19. Nucleic acid was either cDNA or gDNA, and it came from T cells, B-cell-depleted T cells, or PBMCs.

The V segment lost 1 base and the J segment 0 bases; nucleotides outside the gene matches: 15. The CDR3 has 19 amino acids. The germline V gene has CDR1 GTSNPN and CDR2 SVGIG (reference sequence). The rearrangement joins TRBV30 to TRBJ1-5, with 7 bases identical to TRBD1. This sequence was found in a middle-aged woman with active or convalescent COVID-19. Sequencing was carried out using peripheral blood. The CDR3 DNA is TGTGCCTGGAGTGCCGAGACAGGGTTTGTTTCGGATAGCAATCAGCCCCAGCATTTT. Protein sequence: CAWSAETGFVSDSNQPQHF.